The sequence of this T cell receptor beta chain was determined in a study of T-cell reconstitution after alpha-beta-depleted transplantation in children. Concerning this clonotype itself: Its specificity is not known.

Unique molecular identifiers were built into the TCRbeta library. MiXCR, applied by TCRdb to the PCR reads, yields one record per CDR3 protein. The repertoire includes fewer than 550,000 distinct CDR3 sequences, more than 9.5% of them detected once, and about 15% sits in the top ten. Study-wide findings and caveats: Newly produced T cells mostly accounted for T-cell counts and diversity one year post-transplant. Day-60 TCRbeta diversity that was high in some patients was derived from surviving recipient T cells and thymic progenitors.

This TCR was recovered from a female patient between 2 and 15 years old who had a stem cell transplant for aplastic anemia, so the T cells may come from the graft donor. Sequences were derived from PBMCs, mostly from graft donor cells, sampled 180 days after TCRalphabeta/CD19-depleted stem cell transplant.

The CDR3 region has the DNA TGTGCCAGCAGCATGGCGGATGAGCAGTTCTTC. Protein product: CASSMADEQFF. V gene TRBV11-2 combines with J gene TRBJ2-1; D gene uncertain. CDR3 length: 11 amino acids. Trimming cost V 5 bases and J 8 bases, with 7 bases left between them. CDR1 and CDR2 from the germline V gene are SGHAT and FQNNGV. The full variable domain, completed using reference TRBV11-2 and TRBJ2-1, is EAGVAQSPRYKIIEKRQSVAFWCNPISGHATLYWYQQILGQGPKLLIQFQNNGVVDDSQLPKDRFSAERLKGVDSTLKIQPAKLEDSAVYLCASSMADEQFFGPGTRLTVL.